This T cell receptor (beta chain) was sequenced for a study of T-cell memory formation after mild COVID-19. This clonotype was observed a handful of times. This CDR3 is 14 amino acids long. CDR1 is SGHRS, CDR2 YFSETQ, per germline. Trimming shortened V by 0 bases and J by 5 bases, and 9 bases separated the two germline ends. Each CDR3 protein is one row after TCRdb ran MiXCR on the 5' RACE reads. The sample carries about 300,000 distinct CDR3 sequences, roughly 19% recorded once. The sequence was obtained from a man aged 18-30 years who had mild COVID-19 (a few samples of this study predate the infection). Cell type and time point are not known. The chain has TRBV5-1 and TRBJ2-1; D gene ambiguous. Sample: PBMCs or a T cell subset sorted from them (not recorded which). The DNA of the CDR3 is TGCGCCAGCAGCTTGGAGGGCCCCCACAATGAGCAGTTCTTC. Its translation: CASSLEGPHNEQFF.